This T cell receptor beta chain comes out of a study of regulatory T cells in long-lasting Graves disease. Points from the study as a whole: Persistent cases favored TRBV28, TRBJ1-2 and TRBJ2-5.

The V and J ends lost 4 bases and 9 bases, in that order; junction bases with no gene match: 10. Germline CDR1 is SGHRS and CDR2 is YFSETQ. The CDR3 has 16 residues. This clonotype was detected many times. Its antigen is currently unknown. Construction of TCR beta libraries relied on iRepertoire HTBI primers and on Arm-PCR targeting CDR3 regions. TCRdb re-called the multiplex PCR reads through MiXCR, storing one row per CDR3 protein. The sample lists approximately 270,000 distinct CDR3 sequences, approximately 18% seen once, with approximately 14% in the top ten. Time point in this sample: newly diagnosed GD, antithyroid drugs for less than 3 months. PBMC RNA was the source of the TCR library. The data were also submitted as part of a second study, on T cells in Graves' hyperthyroidism and ophthalmopathy. That source adds: During a first-round RT-PCR of the TCR CDR3, the HTBI primer set was used.

The sequence came from a woman aged 30 to 39 with Graves disease. The specimen comprised peripheral blood mononuclear cells (PBMCs), sampled at new diagnosis, from a patient treated with antithyroid drugs. The gene calls are TRBV5-1 and TRBJ2-3, with 14 positions matching TRBD2. CDR3 DNA: TGCGCCAGCAGCGCTGGGACTAGCGGGGGTCGAGGGACGCAGTATTTT. It codes for CASSAGTSGGRGTQYF.